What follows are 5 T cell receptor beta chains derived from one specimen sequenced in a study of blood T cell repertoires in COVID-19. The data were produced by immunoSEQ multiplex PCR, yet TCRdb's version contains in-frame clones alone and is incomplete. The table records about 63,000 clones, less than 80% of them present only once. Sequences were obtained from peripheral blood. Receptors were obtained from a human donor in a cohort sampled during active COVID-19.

The CDR3 sequence: CASSQGASGDNEQFF. Here the CDR3 DNA reads TGTGCCAGCAGCCAAGGAGCTAGCGGCGACAATGAGCAGTTCTTC. The J gene is TRBJ2-1, the V gene TRBV3-1 (or the pseudogene TRBV3-2); 7 positions agree with TRBD2. Germline CDR1 LGHDT, CDR2 YNNKEL (reference sequence). V dropped 1 base and J dropped 5; count of bases not matched to a gene: 5. The CDR3 runs to 15 residues.

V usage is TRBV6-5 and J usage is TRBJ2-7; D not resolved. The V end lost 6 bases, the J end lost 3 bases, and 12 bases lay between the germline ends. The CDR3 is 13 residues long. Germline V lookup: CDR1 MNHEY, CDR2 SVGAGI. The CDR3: CASSVVGGYEQYF. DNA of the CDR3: TGTGCCAGCAGCGTCGTTGGCGGCTACGAGCAGTACTTC.

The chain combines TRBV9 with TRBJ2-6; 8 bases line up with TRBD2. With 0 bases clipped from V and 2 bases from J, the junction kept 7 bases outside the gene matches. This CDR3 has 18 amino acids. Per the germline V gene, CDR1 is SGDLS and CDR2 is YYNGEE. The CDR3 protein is CASSVGGRGGTGANVLTF. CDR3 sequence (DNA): TGTGCCAGCAGCGTAGGAGGACGGGGGGGAACTGGGGCCAACGTCCTGACTTTC.

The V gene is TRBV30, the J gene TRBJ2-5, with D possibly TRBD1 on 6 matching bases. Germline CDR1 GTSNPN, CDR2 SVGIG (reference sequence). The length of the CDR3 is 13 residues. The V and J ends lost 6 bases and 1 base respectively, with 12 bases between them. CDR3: CACSRDTQETQYF. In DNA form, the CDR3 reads TGTGCCTGCTCCCGGGACACCCAAGAGACCCAGTACTTC. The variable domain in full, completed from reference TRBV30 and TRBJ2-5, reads SQTIHQWPATLVQPVGSPLSLECTVEGTSNPNLYWYRQAAGRGLQLLFYSVGIGQISSEVPQNLSASRPQDRQFILSSKKLLLSDSGFYLCACSRDTQETQYFGPGTRLLVL.

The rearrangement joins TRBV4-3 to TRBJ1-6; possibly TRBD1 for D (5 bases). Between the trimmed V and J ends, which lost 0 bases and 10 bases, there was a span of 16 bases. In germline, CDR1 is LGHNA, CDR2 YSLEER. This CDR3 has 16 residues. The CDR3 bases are TGCGCCAGCAGCCAAGATAAAGGGAGGGGCCGGTCACCCCTCCACTTT. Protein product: CASSQDKGRGRSPLHF.